This section outlines one T cell receptor (beta chain) sequence together with its context. The data are from a study of shared clonotypes between healthy human individuals. The method was immunoSEQ multiplex PCR; TCRdb's version includes in-frame clones alone and lacks a portion of them. Here the sample spans about 1 million clones, 60% to 80% being singletons. The receptor comes from a young man in good health. Sequencing input: memory CD4+ T cells sorted from blood. As to subset: CD45RA-negative fraction.

CDR3 amino acids: CASSLARTDTQYF. The CDR3 DNA reads TGTGCCAGCAGCTTAGCGAGAACAGATACGCAGTATTTT. V and J are TRBV7-6 and TRBJ2-3; D remains unclear. Germline lookup yields CDR1 SGHVS and CDR2 FNYEAQ. The CDR3 extends over 13 amino acids. The V end lost 0 bases, the J end lost 3 bases, and 4 bases lay between the germline ends.